A single sample gave rise to the 7 T cell receptor beta chains below, sequenced in a study of response to subunit inactivated influenza vaccine. TCRdb used MiXCR to reprocess the RT-PCR reads, holding one entry per CDR3 protein. The sample lists over 400,000 distinct CDR3 sequences, approximately 9.9% seen once, with approximately 12% in the top ten. This specimen was PBMCs from blood, taken 40 to 50 days after vaccination. These receptors all stem from a man in his fifties or sixties who received an inactivated influenza vaccine.

This clonotype has at least ten counts. This chain connects TRBV20-1 to TRBJ1-4; D unresolved. Germline V lookup: CDR1 DFQATT, CDR2 SNEGSKA (reference sequence). Trimming left V 4 bases short and J 8 bases short, with 8 bases between. The CDR3 loop spans 11 amino acids. Here the CDR3 reads CSATRSEKLFF. Here the CDR3 DNA reads TGCAGTGCTACCCGCTCGGAAAAACTGTTTTTT.

This chain connects TRBV20-1 to TRBJ1-6; tentative D call: TRBD1 (5 bases). V gave up 1 base and J gave up 3 bases, with 10 bases separating them. Germline V gene sequence: CDR1 DFQATT, CDR2 SNEGSKA (reference sequence). The CDR3 totals 15 residues. CDR3 protein: CSARGGEYYNSPLHF. CDR3 nucleotide sequence: TGCAGTGCTAGAGGGGGGGAGTACTATAATTCACCCCTCCACTTT.

This clonotype showed up many times. V and J are TRBV7-9 and TRBJ2-7, with 12 bases aligning to TRBD1. Germline V lookup: CDR1 SEHNR, CDR2 FQNEAQ (reference sequence). CDR3 length equals 15 residues. The trim removed 8 bases at V and 6 bases at J, leaving 11 bases unmatched. The CDR3 protein is CASSVIGTGGSEQYF. Written as DNA, the CDR3 is TGTGCCAGCTCCGTTATAGGGACAGGGGGCAGCGAGCAGTACTTC.

This clonotype occurred a few times. This chain uses TRBV11-2 with TRBJ2-1; D may match TRBD1 or TRBD2 (6 bases each). This CDR3 has 17 amino acids. The germline CDR1 and CDR2 sequences are SGHAT and FQNNGV. V lost 1 base to trimming and J lost 4 bases, with 17 bases between them. The CDR3 reads CASSLVGGGRLYNEQFF. For the CDR3, the DNA is TGTGCCAGCAGCTTAGTGGGGGGCGGTCGACTTTACAATGAGCAGTTCTTC.

The gene calls are TRBV6-2 or TRBV6-3 and TRBJ1-1; no definite D call. This CDR3 has 15 residues. V lost 0 bases to trimming and J lost 3 bases, with 11 bases between them. Per the germline V gene, CDR1 is MNHEY and CDR2 is SVGEGT. CDR3 sequence: CASSYSTGEDTEAFF. In DNA form, the CDR3 reads TGTGCCAGCAGTTACTCGACTGGGGAGGACACTGAAGCTTTCTTT.

The J gene is TRBJ2-7, the V gene TRBV7-2, with D possibly TRBD1 on 5 matching bases. CDR3 size: 16 residues. Per the germline V gene, CDR1 is SGHTA and CDR2 is FQGNSA. The V end lost 3 bases, the J end lost 1 base, and 16 bases lay between the germline ends. CDR3 nucleotides: TGTGCCAGCAGCTTTCGACAGCCCTACCCATCCTACGAGCAGTACTTC. Protein product: CASSFRQPYPSYEQYF.

The sample holds many counts of this clonotype. The V call is TRBV7-9, the J call TRBJ2-3; TRBD1 is a possible D gene (5 bases). The CDR3 has 17 amino acids. Deletions cut 0 bases from V and 4 bases from J, with 17 bases between. Germline CDR1 is SEHNR and CDR2 is FQNEAQ (reference sequence). CDR3 coding DNA: TGTGCCAGCAGCTTAGCGGGCCGTCAGGGTTGGTCAGATACGCAGTATTTT. Its translation: CASSLAGRQGWSDTQYF. Full variable domain (outside the CDR3, taken from reference TRBV7-9 and TRBJ2-3): DTGVSQNPRHKITKRGQNVTFRCDPISEHNRLYWYRQTLGQGPEFLTYFQNEAQLEKSRLLSDRFSAERPKGSFSTLEIQRTEQGDSAMYLCASSLAGRQGWSDTQYFGPGTRLTVL.